Listed here are 28 T cell receptor beta chains from one sample, sequenced in a study of OX40 agonist ivuxolimab in advanced cancers. Assay used: immunoSEQ multiplex PCR; TCRdb lists only in-frame clones, some missing. The table shows around 76,000 clones, with roughly nine tenths occurring only once. Sample: CD4+ or CD8+ T cells sorted from blood, taken in a trial of the OX40 agonist ivuxolimab. The receptors derive from an adult with an advanced solid tumor such as melanoma, head and neck, liver or kidney cancer.

The J gene is TRBJ2-1, the V gene TRBV7-3; no firm D call. CDR3 length equals 13 residues. CDR1 SGHTA and CDR2 FQGTGA come from the germline V gene. Trimming shortened V by 5 bases and J by 5 bases, and 10 bases separated the two germline ends. Here the CDR3 DNA reads TGTGCCAGCAGCCGGGCTGGGGACAATGAGCAGTTCTTC. This sequence encodes CASSRAGDNEQFF.

This chain joins TRBV5-4 and TRBJ2-5, with 7 bases fitting TRBD2. This CDR3 comprises 14 residues. The V and J ends lost 4 bases and 1 base, in that order; junction bases with no gene match: 4. Germline V gives CDR1 SGHNT, CDR2 YYREEE (reference sequence). CDR3 sequence: CASSIGGTQETQYF. CDR3 nucleotides: TGTGCCAGCAGCATCGGGGGGACCCAAGAGACCCAGTACTTC.

The gene calls are TRBV10-3 and TRBJ2-5; 9 bases match TRBD1. The CDR3 is made up of 17 amino acids. V shed 0 bases and J 4 bases; nucleotides not matched to a gene: 9. Germline V lookup: CDR1 ENHRY, CDR2 SYGVKD. CDR3 coding DNA: TGTGCCATCAGTGAGTCGACGACAGGGGGTGGGAGAGAGACCCAGTACTTC. It specifies CAISESTTGGGRETQYF.

V usage is TRBV7-2 and J usage is TRBJ2-7; TRBD2 aligns across 7 bases. This CDR3 contains 15 residues. From germline, CDR1 is SGHTA and CDR2 FQGNSA. V was clipped by 5 bases and J by 0 bases; unmatched bases: 7. This CDR3 is CASSVISGPSYEQYF. Here the CDR3 DNA reads TGTGCCAGCAGCGTAATTAGCGGGCCCTCCTACGAGCAGTACTTC.

The rearrangement joins TRBV5-6 to TRBJ2-1; 9 nucleotides line up with TRBD1. The CDR3 spans 15 residues. V lost 2 bases and J lost 2; bases outside the gene matches: 2. Germline V gives CDR1 SGHDT, CDR2 YYEEEE. CDR3: CASSLRQGAYNEQFF. Here the CDR3 DNA reads TGTGCCAGCAGCTTAAGACAGGGGGCCTACAATGAGCAGTTCTTC.

V is TRBV5-6 and J is TRBJ1-1; the D gene is possibly TRBD1 (5 bases). The CDR3 has 14 amino acids. V lost 1 base and J 10 bases, leaving 17 bases between the germline ends. CDR1 is SGHDT and CDR2 is YYEEEE in the germline V gene. Written as DNA, the CDR3 is TGTGCCAGCAGCTTGTTTGGGGTTGGAGGGGCAGCTTTCTTT. It is translated as CASSLFGVGGAAFF.

This sequence joins TRBV5-4 and TRBJ2-3, with 11 bases lining up with TRBD1. V trimming: 3 bases; J trimming: 4 bases; junction bases outside the gene matches: 7. This CDR3 comprises 16 residues. The germline CDR1 and CDR2 sequences are SGHNT and YYREEE (reference sequence). CDR3 protein: CASSWGTGGIADTQYF. As DNA, the CDR3 is TGTGCCAGCAGCTGGGGGACAGGGGGAATCGCAGATACGCAGTATTTT.

The genes are TRBV7-2 and TRBJ2-1, with no clear D. The ends were cut back, 3 bases at V and 4 bases at J, with 7 bases in the middle. The CDR3 contains 13 residues. Germline V lookup: CDR1 SGHTA, CDR2 FQGNSA. For the CDR3, the DNA is TGTGCCAGCAGCTTTAGGGTTTACAATGAGCAGTTCTTC. This translates into CASSFRVYNEQFF.

This clone was counted once. This chain links TRBV7-2 with TRBJ2-7; TRBD1 aligns across 7 bases. The CDR3 is 15 residues long. CDR1 is SGHTA and CDR2 is FQGNSA in the germline V gene. Germline trimming cut 5 bases from V and 2 bases from J; bases unmatched to any gene: 9. The CDR3 region has the DNA TGTGCCAGCAGCCCTAGGGGGCAGACCACCTACGAGCAGTACTTC. Amino acid sequence: CASSPRGQTTYEQYF. The full variable domain, completed using reference TRBV7-2 and TRBJ2-7, is GAGVSQSPSNKVTEKGKDVELRCDPISGHTALYWYRQSLGQGLEFLIYFQGNSAPDKSGLPSDRFSAERTGGSVSTLTIQRTQQEDSAVYLCASSPRGQTTYEQYFGPGTRLTVT.

The chain recombines TRBV27 with TRBJ2-5, with a weak D call TRBD2 (7 bases). V was pared by 5 bases and J by 5 bases, with 21 bases between. The germline V gene has CDR1 MNHEY and CDR2 SMNVEV (reference sequence). This CDR3 is built from 16 residues. CDR3 DNA: TGTGCCAGCAGTCGCGCAATAGCGGAGGGGGGGGAGACCCAGTACTTC. Its protein is CASSRAIAEGGETQYF.

This clone appeared a single time. This chain uses TRBV4-2 with TRBJ2-2; D is uncertain. The CDR3 totals 13 residues. Germline CDR1 LGHNA, CDR2 YNFKEQ. V was trimmed by 4 bases and J by 4 bases, leaving 7 bases between them. CDR3 protein: CASSLSFTGELFF. The CDR3 DNA reads TGTGCCAGCAGCCTATCATTCACCGGGGAGCTGTTTTTT.

The chain links TRBV6-5 to TRBJ2-7; 8 bases fit TRBD1. V lost 6 bases to trimming and J lost 8 bases; unmatched junction nucleotides: 9. In germline, CDR1 is MNHEY, CDR2 SVGAGI. The CDR3 runs 13 residues. CDR3 sequence: CASSQGARRKQYF. CDR3 DNA sequence: TGTGCCAGCAGCCAGGGGGCGCGGAGGAAGCAGTACTTC.

The chain uses TRBV10-3 and TRBJ2-2, with a tentative D call TRBD1 (6 bases). V was clipped by 5 bases and J by 4 bases, with 11 bases between them. The V gene's germline CDR1 is ENHRY and CDR2 SYGVKD. The CDR3 contains 14 residues. The CDR3 bases are TGTGCCATCAGTTGGACAGTAGGCACCGGGGAGCTGTTTTTT. Encoded protein: CAISWTVGTGELFF.

V is TRBV4-1 and J is TRBJ2-1; 13 nucleotides agree with TRBD2. Trimming removed 6 bases from V and 5 bases from J; junction bases left unmatched: 4. Germline values: CDR1 MGHRA, CDR2 YSYEKL. This CDR3 has 15 amino acids. CDR3 region: CASRTGLAGDNEQFF. The CDR3, as DNA: TGCGCCAGCAGGACTGGACTAGCGGGAGACAATGAGCAGTTCTTC.

The chain joins TRBV2 to TRBJ2-3; possibly TRBD2 for D (6 bases). The CDR3 has 13 residues. Germline V gene lookup returns CDR1 SNHLY and CDR2 FYNNEI. Deletions cut 7 bases from V and 5 bases from J, with 13 bases between. The CDR3 DNA is TGTGCCAGCATAGCGGAATTAGGAGATACGCAGTATTTT. Translating it yields CASIAELGDTQYF.

Note on this clone: Other nucleotide sequences from this sample produce the same CDR3. The chain uses TRBV5-4 and TRBJ2-3; 11 nucleotides agree with TRBD2. Germline CDR1 SGHNT, CDR2 YYREEE (reference sequence). V was pared by 5 bases and J by 3 bases, with 2 bases of the junction left unmatched. The CDR3 spans 14 residues. Written as DNA, the CDR3 is TGTGCCAGCAGGGTAGCGGGAGGGACAGATACGCAGTATTTT. It encodes CASRVAGGTDTQYF. The full variable domain, its missing parts supplied by reference TRBV5-4 and TRBJ2-3, is ETGVTQSPTHLIKTRGQQVTLRCSSQSGHNTVSWYQQALGQGPQFIFQYYREEENGRGNFPPRFSGLQFPNYSSELNVNALELDDSALYLCASRVAGGTDTQYFGPGTRLTVL.

This clone was detected once. The rearrangement joins TRBV6-6 to TRBJ2-7; D possibly corresponds to TRBD2 (5 bases). The CDR3 has 15 amino acids. V was cut by 3 bases and J by 1 base, with 13 bases left in between. CDR1 is MNHNY, CDR2 SVGAGI, per germline (reference sequence). DNA of the CDR3: TGTGCCAGCAGTTATTCGGACTCCCGTTCCTACGAGCAGTACTTC. This codes for CASSYSDSRSYEQYF.

V gene TRBV6-6 combines with J gene TRBJ1-5, with 10 nucleotides matching TRBD1. The germline CDR1 and CDR2 sequences are MNHNY and SVGAGI (reference sequence). With 5 bases clipped from V and 4 bases from J, the junction kept 5 bases outside the gene matches. The CDR3 length is 15 residues. CDR3 residues: CASSARQGANQPQHF. In DNA, the CDR3 is TGTGCCAGCAGTGCCCGACAGGGGGCTAATCAGCCCCAGCATTTT.

This clone has only a few counts. The V and J genes are TRBV9 and TRBJ1-6; TRBD1 matches 7 bases. Germline CDR1 reads SGDLS; CDR2 reads YYNGEE. The V gene end was trimmed by 4 bases and the J gene end by 9 bases; junction bases not matched to a gene: 13. This CDR3 region has 16 residues. As DNA, the CDR3 is TGTGCCAGCAGCCCTAGGACAGGACGGGGGGGTTCACCCCTCCACTTT. Its translation is CASSPRTGRGGSPLHF.

The V call is TRBV11-2, the J call TRBJ2-7; D is perhaps TRBD1 (5 bases). V was trimmed by 1 base and J by 0 bases, leaving 7 bases between them. CDR1 is SGHAT, CDR2 FQNNGV, per germline. This CDR3 is 14 amino acids long. DNA of the CDR3: TGTGCCAGCAGCTTAGGGGGCACCTCCTACGAGCAGTACTTC. It is translated as CASSLGGTSYEQYF.

For the CDR3, the DNA is TGCGCCAGCAGCTTCGGTGGCGGCATGAACACTGAAGCTTTCTTT. Its protein is CASSFGGGMNTEAFF. The rearrangement links TRBV5-1 to TRBJ1-1; the D is unclear. The CDR3 loop spans 15 amino acids. Germline loops: CDR1 SGHRS, CDR2 YFSETQ. The V end was cut by 2 bases, the J end by 0 bases, with 11 bases between. Variable domain in full (rest from reference TRBV5-1 and TRBJ1-1): KAGVTQTPRYLIKTRGQQVTLSCSPISGHRSVSWYQQTPGQGLQFLFEYFSETQRNKGNFPGRFSGRQFSNSRSEMNVSTLELGDSALYLCASSFGGGMNTEAFFGQGTRLTVV.

The chain has TRBV15 and TRBJ2-5; D unclear. Looked up from germline, CDR1 is LNHNV and CDR2 is YYDKDF (reference sequence). Trimming pared 1 base from V and 0 bases from J, leaving 9 bases between. The CDR3 has 15 amino acids. The CDR3 sequence is CATSRASRYQETQYF. The CDR3 DNA reads TGTGCCACCAGCAGAGCGTCACGGTACCAAGAGACCCAGTACTTC.

The sample holds one count of this clone. This chain joins TRBV11-2 and TRBJ2-7; D is unclear. CDR3 size: 16 residues. Germline V gene sequence: CDR1 SGHAT, CDR2 FQNNGV. V lost 4 bases to trimming and J lost 3 bases, with 19 bases between them. The CDR3 nucleotides read TGTGCCAGCAGCTCCAAGTCCCAGGATTTAAACTACGAGCAGTACTTC. Translated, it gives CASSSKSQDLNYEQYF. Using reference TRBV11-2 and TRBJ2-7 for the parts outside the CDR3, the full variable domain is EAGVAQSPRYKIIEKRQSVAFWCNPISGHATLYWYQQILGQGPKLLIQFQNNGVVDDSQLPKDRFSAERLKGVDSTLKIQPAKLEDSAVYLCASSSKSQDLNYEQYFGPGTRLTVT.

The chain uses TRBV4-1 and TRBJ1-6; tentative D call: TRBD1 (5 bases). The CDR3 loop spans 15 amino acids. V was pared by 2 bases and J by 9 bases, with 14 bases between. Per germline, CDR1 MGHRA and CDR2 YSYEKL. In DNA form, the CDR3 reads TGCGCCAGCAGCCAACAGGGAATTGTAGGTTCACCCCTCCACTTT. Translating it yields CASSQQGIVGSPLHF.

The chain combines TRBV20-1 with TRBJ2-5, with a tentative D call TRBD1 (5 bases). The CDR3 is 11 amino acids. Trimming stripped 6 bases from V and 7 bases from J, with 12 bases between. Germline CDR1 and CDR2: DFQATT and SNEGSKA (reference sequence). CDR3 sequence: CSAGKGPTQYF. The CDR3 DNA reads as TGCAGTGCCGGCAAGGGGCCGACCCAGTACTTC.

The rearrangement uses TRBV5-8 and TRBJ1-4; D not resolved. Looked up from germline, CDR1 is SGHTS and CDR2 is YDEGEE. With 4 bases removed from V and 8 bases from J, the gap between germline ends came to 18 bases. The CDR3 has 15 residues. CDR3 sequence (DNA): TGTGCCAGCAGCCTACCGGGCCTTGGGTACGAAAAACTGTTTTTT. Translation gives CASSLPGLGYEKLFF.

The genes are TRBV6-6 and TRBJ2-7; tentatively, D is TRBD1 (7 bases). Trimming took off 2 bases at V and 4 bases at J, with 18 bases between the two ends. Germline CDR1 and CDR2: MNHNY and SVGAGI (reference sequence). The CDR3 contains 16 residues. The DNA of the CDR3 is TGTGCCAGCAGTTACCGACGCGGGACAGAACCTTACGAGCAGTACTTC. Its protein product is CASSYRRGTEPYEQYF.

This rearrangement joins TRBV9 to TRBJ2-3, with unresolved D. The germline V and J ends were trimmed by 0 bases and 1 base, with 6 bases remaining between them. The CDR3 extends over 14 amino acids. Germline V gene data show CDR1 as SGDLS and CDR2 as YYNGEE. CDR3 in amino acids: CASSVAVGTDTQYF. The CDR3 bases are TGTGCCAGCAGCGTAGCGGTAGGCACAGATACGCAGTATTTT.